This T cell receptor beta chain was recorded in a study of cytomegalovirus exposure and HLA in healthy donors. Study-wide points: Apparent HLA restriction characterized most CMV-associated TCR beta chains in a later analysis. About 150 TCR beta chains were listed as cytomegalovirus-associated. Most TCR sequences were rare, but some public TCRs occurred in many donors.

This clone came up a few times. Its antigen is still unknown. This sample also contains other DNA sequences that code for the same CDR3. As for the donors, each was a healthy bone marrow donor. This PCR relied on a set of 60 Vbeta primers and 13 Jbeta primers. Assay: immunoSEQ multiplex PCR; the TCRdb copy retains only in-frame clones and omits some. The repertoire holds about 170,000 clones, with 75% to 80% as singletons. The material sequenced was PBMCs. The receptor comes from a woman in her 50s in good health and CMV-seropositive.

As DNA, the CDR3 is TGTGCCAGCAGTGAACCCAGGACTAGCGACTCCTACGAGCAGTACTTC. It translates to CASSEPRTSDSYEQYF. The chain is built from TRBV2 and TRBJ2-7; TRBD2 matches at 9 bases. CDR1 and CDR2 from the germline V gene are SNHLY and FYNNEI. V lost 2 bases and J lost 0; bases outside the gene matches: 5. This CDR3 has 16 residues.